This T cell receptor (beta chain) stems from a study of T-cell reconstitution after alpha-beta-depleted transplantation in children. The germline CDR1 and CDR2 sequences are MGHRA and YSYEKL. This CDR3 is 15 amino acids long. The germline V and J ends were trimmed by 2 bases and 4 bases, with 14 bases remaining between them. Unique molecular identifiers were used to barcode this TCRbeta library. In TCRdb, the PCR reads were re-called with MiXCR into one record per CDR3 protein. The sample shows some 290,000 distinct CDR3 sequences, approximately 23% of them seen only once. The input for sequencing was PBMCs, mostly from graft donor cells, taken 180 days after TCRalphabeta/CD19-depleted stem cell transplant. This TCR was recovered from a male patient younger than 18 who had a stem cell transplant for acute lymphoblastic leukemia, so the T cells may come from the graft donor. The J gene is TRBJ1-2, the V gene TRBV4-1; D ambiguous. The CDR3 reads CASSQRQTQIYGYTF. The CDR3 bases are TGCGCCAGCAGCCAAAGGCAGACTCAGATCTATGGCTACACCTTC.